This T cell receptor beta chain was obtained from a study of shared clonotypes between healthy human individuals. A CD45RA-negative memory subset and a CD45RA+ naive subset were separated from the CD4+ cells. The length of the CDR3 is 15 residues. The germline V gene encodes CDR1 MNHNY and CDR2 SVGAGI (reference sequence). V lost 0 bases and J lost 0, with 7 bases in between. Profiling relied on immunoSEQ multiplex PCR, and the TCRdb table lists in-frame clones only, not all of them. Of 950,000 to 1,200,000 clones listed, around 77% are singletons. The source material was memory CD4+ T cells from PBMCs. Subset in this sample: CD45RA-negative fraction. The chain employs TRBV6-6 and TRBJ2-3; no clear D. The receptor was isolated from a man aged 18 to 29 in good health. Some clones in this sample may be carry-over from other donors' samples. CDR3 nucleotide sequence: TGTGCCAGCAGTTACTCATCCGTAAGCACAGATACGCAGTATTTT. The encoded protein is CASSYSSVSTDTQYF.